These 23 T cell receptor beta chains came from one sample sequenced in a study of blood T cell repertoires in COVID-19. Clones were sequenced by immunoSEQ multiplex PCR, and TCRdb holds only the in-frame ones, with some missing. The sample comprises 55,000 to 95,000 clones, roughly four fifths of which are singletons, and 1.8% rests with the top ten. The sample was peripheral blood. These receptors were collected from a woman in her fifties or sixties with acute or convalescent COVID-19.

The CDR3 sequence: CASSFGQGGEKLFF. The DNA for the CDR3 is TGCGCCAGCAGCTTCGGACAGGGGGGTGAAAAACTGTTTTTT. The V call is TRBV5-1, the J call TRBJ1-4; the match to TRBD1 covers 10 bases. Trimming cost V 2 bases and J 7 bases; bases outside gene matches: 2. This CDR3 comprises 14 residues. Looked up from germline, CDR1 is SGHRS and CDR2 is YFSETQ.

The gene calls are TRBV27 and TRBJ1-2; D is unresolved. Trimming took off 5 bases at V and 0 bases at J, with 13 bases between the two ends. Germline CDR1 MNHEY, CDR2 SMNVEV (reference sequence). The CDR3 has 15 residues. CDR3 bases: TGTGCCAGCAGTCCCAACCCTTCAGCTAACTATGGCTACACCTTC. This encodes CASSPNPSANYGYTF.

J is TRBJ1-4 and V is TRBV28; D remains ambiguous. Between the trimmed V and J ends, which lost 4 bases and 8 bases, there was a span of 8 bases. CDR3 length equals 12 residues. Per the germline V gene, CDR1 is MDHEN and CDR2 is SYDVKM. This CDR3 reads CASSSPTEKLFF. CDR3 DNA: TGTGCCAGCAGTTCCCCCACAGAAAAACTGTTTTTT.

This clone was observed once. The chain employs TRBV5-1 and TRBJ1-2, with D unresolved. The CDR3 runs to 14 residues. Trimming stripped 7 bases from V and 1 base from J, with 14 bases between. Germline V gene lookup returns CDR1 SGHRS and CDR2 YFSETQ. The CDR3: CASRPAPDNYGYTF. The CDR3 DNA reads TGCGCCAGCCGTCCTGCACCAGATAACTATGGCTACACCTTC.

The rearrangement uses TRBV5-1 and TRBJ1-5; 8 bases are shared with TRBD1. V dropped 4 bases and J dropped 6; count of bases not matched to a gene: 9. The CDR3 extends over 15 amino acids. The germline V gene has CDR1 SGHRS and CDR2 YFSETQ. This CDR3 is CASSRGTGGGQPQHF. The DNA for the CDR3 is TGCGCCAGCAGCCGCGGAACAGGGGGTGGTCAGCCCCAGCATTTT.

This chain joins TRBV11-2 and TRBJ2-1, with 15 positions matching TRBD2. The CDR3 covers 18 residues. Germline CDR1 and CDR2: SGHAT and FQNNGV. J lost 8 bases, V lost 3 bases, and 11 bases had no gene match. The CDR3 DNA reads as TGTGCCAGCAGCTTTGGCCGGACTAGCGGGGGGGTCTGGGATGAGCAGTTCTTC. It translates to CASSFGRTSGGVWDEQFF.

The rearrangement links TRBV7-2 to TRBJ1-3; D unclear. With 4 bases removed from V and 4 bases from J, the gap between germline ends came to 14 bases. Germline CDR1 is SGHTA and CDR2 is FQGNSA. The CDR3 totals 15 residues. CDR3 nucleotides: TGTGCCAGCAGCTACGGGGTCCTCGGCGGAAACACCATATATTTT. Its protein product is CASSYGVLGGNTIYF.

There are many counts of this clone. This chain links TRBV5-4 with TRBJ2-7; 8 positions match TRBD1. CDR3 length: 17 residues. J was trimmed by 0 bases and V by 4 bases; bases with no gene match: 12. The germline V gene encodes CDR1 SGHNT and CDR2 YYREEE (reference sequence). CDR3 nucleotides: TGTGCCAGCAGCACCGGTGGACAGGGCCTAAGCTCCTACGAGCAGTACTTC. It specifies CASSTGGQGLSSYEQYF.

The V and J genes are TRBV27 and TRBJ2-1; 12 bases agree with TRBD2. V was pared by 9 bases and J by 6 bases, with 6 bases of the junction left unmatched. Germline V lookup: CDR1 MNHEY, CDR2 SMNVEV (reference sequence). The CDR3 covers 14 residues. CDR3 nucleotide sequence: TGTGCCAGTGGGACTAGCGGGCGCCGCAATGAGCAGTTCTTC. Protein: CASGTSGRRNEQFF.

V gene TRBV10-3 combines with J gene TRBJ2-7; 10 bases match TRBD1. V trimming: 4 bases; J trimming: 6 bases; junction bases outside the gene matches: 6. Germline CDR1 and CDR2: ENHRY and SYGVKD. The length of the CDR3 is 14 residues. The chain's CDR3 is CAISVGTGDGEQYF. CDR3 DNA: TGTGCCATCAGTGTGGGGACAGGGGATGGCGAGCAGTACTTC.

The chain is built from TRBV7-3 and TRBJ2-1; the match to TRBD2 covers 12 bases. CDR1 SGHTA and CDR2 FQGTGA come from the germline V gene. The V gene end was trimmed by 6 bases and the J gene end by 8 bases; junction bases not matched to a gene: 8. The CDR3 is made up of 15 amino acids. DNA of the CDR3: TGTGCCAGCAGTCAACTAGCGGGGGGCAGAGATGAGCAGTTCTTC. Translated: CASSQLAGGRDEQFF.

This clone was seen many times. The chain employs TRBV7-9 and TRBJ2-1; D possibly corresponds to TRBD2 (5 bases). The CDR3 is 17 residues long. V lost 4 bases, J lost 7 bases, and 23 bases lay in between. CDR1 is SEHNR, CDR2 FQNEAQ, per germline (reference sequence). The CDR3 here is CASSSPGKAPSGNEQFF. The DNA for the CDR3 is TGTGCCAGCAGCTCGCCTGGCAAGGCCCCCTCGGGGAATGAGCAGTTCTTC.

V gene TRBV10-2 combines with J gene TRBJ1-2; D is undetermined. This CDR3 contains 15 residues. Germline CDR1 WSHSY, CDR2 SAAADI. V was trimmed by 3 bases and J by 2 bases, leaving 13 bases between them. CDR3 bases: TGCGCCAGCAGTGACCCGGGTGTGTTGAACTATGGCTACACCTTC. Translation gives CASSDPGVLNYGYTF.

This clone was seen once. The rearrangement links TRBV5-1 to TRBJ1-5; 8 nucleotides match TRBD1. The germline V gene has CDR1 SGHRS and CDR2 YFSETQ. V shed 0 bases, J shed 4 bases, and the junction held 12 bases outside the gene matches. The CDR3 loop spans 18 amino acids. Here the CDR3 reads CASSLARTGNLPNQPQHF. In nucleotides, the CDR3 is TGCGCCAGCAGCTTGGCCCGGACAGGGAACCTGCCGAATCAGCCCCAGCATTTT.

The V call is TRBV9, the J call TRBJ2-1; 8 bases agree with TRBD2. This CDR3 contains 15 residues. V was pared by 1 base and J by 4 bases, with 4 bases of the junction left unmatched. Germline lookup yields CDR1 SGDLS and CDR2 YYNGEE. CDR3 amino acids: CASSVSGGPYNEQFF. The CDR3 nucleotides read TGTGCCAGCAGCGTATCGGGGGGGCCTTACAATGAGCAGTTCTTC.

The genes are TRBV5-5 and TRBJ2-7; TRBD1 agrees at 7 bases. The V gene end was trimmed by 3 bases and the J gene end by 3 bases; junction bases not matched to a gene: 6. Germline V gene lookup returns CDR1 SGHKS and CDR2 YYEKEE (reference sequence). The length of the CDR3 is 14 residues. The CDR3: CASSYTGTDYEQYF. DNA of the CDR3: TGTGCCAGCAGCTACACCGGGACAGACTACGAGCAGTACTTC.

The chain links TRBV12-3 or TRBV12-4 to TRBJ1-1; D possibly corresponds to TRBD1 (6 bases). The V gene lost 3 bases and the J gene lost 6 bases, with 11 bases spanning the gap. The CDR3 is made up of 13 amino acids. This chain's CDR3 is CASSLSGGAEAFF. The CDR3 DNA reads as TGTGCCAGCAGTTTGAGCGGGGGCGCTGAAGCTTTCTTT.

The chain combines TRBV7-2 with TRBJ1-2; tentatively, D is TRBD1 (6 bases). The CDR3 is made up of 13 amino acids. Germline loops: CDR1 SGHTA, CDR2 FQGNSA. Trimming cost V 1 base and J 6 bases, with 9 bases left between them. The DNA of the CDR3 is TGTGCCAGCAGCTTAGAGGGGGGGAATGGCTACACCTTC. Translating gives CASSLEGGNGYTF.

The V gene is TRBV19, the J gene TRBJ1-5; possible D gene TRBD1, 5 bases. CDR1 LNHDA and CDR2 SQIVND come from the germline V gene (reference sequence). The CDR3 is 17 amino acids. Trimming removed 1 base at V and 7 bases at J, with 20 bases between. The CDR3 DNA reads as TGTGCCAGTAGTATAGTGGAGGGACGCGTCGTAGGGCAGCCCCAGCATTTT. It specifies CASSIVEGRVVGQPQHF. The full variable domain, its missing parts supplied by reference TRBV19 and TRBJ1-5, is DGGITQSPKYLFRKEGQNVTLSCEQNLNHDAMYWYRQDPGQGLRLIYYSQIVNDFQKGDIAEGYSVSREKKESFPLTVTSAQKNPTAFYLCASSIVEGRVVGQPQHFGDGTRLSIL.

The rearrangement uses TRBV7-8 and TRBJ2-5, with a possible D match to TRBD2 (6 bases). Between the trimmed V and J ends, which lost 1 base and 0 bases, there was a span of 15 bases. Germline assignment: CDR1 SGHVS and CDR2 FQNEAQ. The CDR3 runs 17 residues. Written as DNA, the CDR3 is TGTGCCAGCAGCTTAGGGGCCCGAGCGGGTTACCAAGAGACCCAGTACTTC. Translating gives CASSLGARAGYQETQYF.

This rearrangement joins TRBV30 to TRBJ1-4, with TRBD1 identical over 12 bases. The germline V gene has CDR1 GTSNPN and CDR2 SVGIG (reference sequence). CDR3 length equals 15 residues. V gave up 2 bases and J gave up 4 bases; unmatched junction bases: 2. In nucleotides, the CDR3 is TGTGCCTGGAGTAGGGACAGGGGGCTTAATGAAAAACTGTTTTTT. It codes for CAWSRDRGLNEKLFF.

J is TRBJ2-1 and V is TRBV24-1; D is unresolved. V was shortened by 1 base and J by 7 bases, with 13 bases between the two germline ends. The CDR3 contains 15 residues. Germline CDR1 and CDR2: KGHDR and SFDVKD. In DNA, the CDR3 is TGTGCCACCAGTGATTTATTCGATCGCGAGAATGAGCAGTTCTTC. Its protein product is CATSDLFDRENEQFF.

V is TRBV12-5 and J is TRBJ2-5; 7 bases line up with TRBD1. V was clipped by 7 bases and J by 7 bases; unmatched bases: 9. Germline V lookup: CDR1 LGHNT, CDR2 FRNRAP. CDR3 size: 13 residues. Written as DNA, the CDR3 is TGTGCTAGTGCGACAGGGCGGCTAGTGACCCAGTACTTC. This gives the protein CASATGRLVTQYF.